A few counts support the clone carrying this T cell receptor (beta chain). Its antigen remains unknown. They built TCR cDNA with 5'RACE template switching, a step that put in a universal primer site and UMIs. TCRdb recomputed calls from the 5' RACE reads with MiXCR, one row per CDR3 protein. This sample carries some 500,000 distinct CDR3 sequences, about 14% of them seen once, and the ten largest clones take about 14%. The sample is drawn from a study of T cells after yellow fever vaccination. Germline assignment: CDR1 ENHRY and CDR2 SYGVKD. Trimming removed 7 bases at V and 3 bases at J, with 16 bases between. This CDR3 contains 14 residues. Whole-study results and caveats: The secondary response peaked faster, at day 5 versus 15, but was weaker.

The sequenced sample was PBMCs, obtained on the day of the yellow fever booster vaccination. The TCR comes from a man aged 25-40 years who received the YFV17D yellow fever vaccine. The V gene is TRBV10-3, the J gene TRBJ2-7, with D tentatively TRBD2 (5 bases). CDR3 in DNA: TGTGCCATCAATTTGGCGGGCCCCTACTACGAGCAGTACTTC. This gives the protein CAINLAGPYYEQYF.